Listed below are T cell receptor beta chains from one sample, sequenced in a study of cytomegalovirus exposure and HLA in healthy donors. Here immunoSEQ multiplex PCR was the method, and the copy in TCRdb shows in-frame clones only, minus some. The sample has roughly 150,000 clones; 85% are singletons. The sequenced sample consisted of PBMCs. All receptors come from a boy younger than 10 in good health and CMV-seronegative. Both conserved end residues are part of each CDR3. The D gene is left open where the match is weak. The size field is filled for only some rows; it gives once, few, many or a size class.

clone_size,cdr3_length,j_call,v_call,d_call,cdr3_aa,cdr3_nt
.,16,TRBJ1-2,TRBV7-9,TRBD1,CSSSLKGDRQYYGYTF,TGTTCCAGCAGCTTAAAGGGGGACAGACAATATTATGGCTACACCTTC
.,14,TRBJ2-7,TRBV2,TRBD1,CASTPQGQGWEQYF,TGTGCCAGCACCCCCCAGGGACAGGGCTGGGAGCAGTACTTC
.,17,TRBJ1-1,TRBV21-1,.,CASSKGRQGRWRTEAFF,TGTGCCAGCAGCAAAGGACGACAGGGTCGATGGCGCACTGAAGCTTTCTTT
.,13,TRBJ1-1,TRBV28,.,CASTPPSTVEAFF,TGTGCCAGCACCCCGCCCTCGACAGTCGAAGCTTTCTTT
.,15,TRBJ1-6,TRBV30,.,CAWRIAGMRYSPLHF,TGTGCCTGGAGGATTGCAGGGATGCGATATTCACCCCTCCACTTT
once,16,TRBJ1-5,TRBV7-2,.,CASSLAGQGYNQPQHF,TGTGCCAGCAGCTTAGCGGGGCAGGGTTACAATCAGCCCCAGCATTTT
.,14,TRBJ2-5,TRBV27,.,CASSLTDNSPTQYF,TGTGCCAGCAGTCTAACGGACAATTCCCCCACCCAGTACTTC
.,14,TRBJ2-5,TRBV28,.,CASSLSGFQETQYF,TGTGCCAGCAGTTTGTCGGGATTCCAAGAGACCCAGTACTTC
.,18,TRBJ2-7,TRBV5-6,TRBD2,CASSSGLAGNLPTYEQYF,TGTGCCAGCAGCTCGGGACTAGCGGGTAACCTGCCTACCTACGAGCAGTACTTC
.,14,TRBJ1-1,TRBV19,.,CASSIDLENTEAFF,TGTGCCAGTAGTATAGATCTAGAGAACACTGAAGCTTTCTTT
.,11,TRBJ2-7,TRBV23-1,.,CATQGRHEQYF,TGCGCCACTCAGGGGAGACACGAGCAGTACTTC
once,13,TRBJ1-2,TRBV18,TRBD1,CASSPGTGYGYTF,TGTGCCAGCTCCCCCGGGACAGGTTATGGCTACACCTTC
.,15,TRBJ1-2,TRBV6-5,.,CASSYSGHGGYGYTF,TGTGCCAGCAGTTACTCGGGGCACGGGGGCTATGGCTACACCTTC
.,13,TRBJ2-7,TRBV7-3,.,CASSLGATYEQYF,TGTGCCAGCAGCTTAGGAGCCACCTACGAGCAGTACTTC
.,13,TRBJ2-7,TRBV2,TRBD1,CASRGTAFYEQYF,TGTGCCAGCAGGGGGACAGCTTTCTACGAGCAGTACTTC
once,16,TRBJ2-7,TRBV9,TRBD1,CASSVERQGSPYEQYF,TGTGCCAGCAGCGTAGAAAGACAGGGGTCACCCTACGAGCAGTACTTC
.,11,TRBJ1-3,TRBV6-5,.,CASNYLNTIYF,TGTGCCAGCAATTACCTAAACACCATATATTTT
once,16,TRBJ2-3,TRBV14,TRBD1,CASSQETGLGTDTQYF,TGTGCCAGCAGCCAAGAGACAGGGCTGGGGACAGATACGCAGTATTTT
.,16,TRBJ2-5,TRBV5-6,TRBD1,CASSLAEDRPRWTQYF,TGTGCCAGCAGCTTGGCCGAGGACAGGCCGCGGTGGACCCAGTACTTC
.,12,TRBJ1-1,TRBV28,.,CASSLILTEAFF,TGTGCCAGCAGTCTGATATTAACTGAAGCCTTCTTT
.,16,TRBJ1-4,TRBV28,TRBD1,CASSPYRTGYNEKLFF,TGTGCCAGCAGTCCTTACCGGACAGGGTATAATGAAAAACTGTTTTTT
few,16,TRBJ2-1,TRBV28,.,CASSSLTSLSINEQFF,TGTGCCAGCAGTAGTTTAACTAGCCTATCTATCAATGAGCAGTTCTTC
.,15,TRBJ2-5,TRBV14,.,CASSHRTGGRETQYF,TGTGCCAGCAGCCACAGAACCGGGGGAAGAGAGACCCAGTACTTC
.,15,TRBJ2-2,TRBV9,.,CASSGGGQVTGELFF,TGTGCCAGCAGCGGGGGGGGCCAAGTCACCGGGGAGCTGTTTTTT
.,15,TRBJ2-3,TRBV18,TRBD2,CASSLPSGRTDTQYF,TGTGCCAGCTCATTACCTAGCGGGAGGACCGATACGCAGTATTTT
.,16,TRBJ2-7,TRBV4-1,.,CASSQGVGQGPYEQYF,TGCGCCAGCAGCCAAGGTGTAGGGCAGGGGCCCTACGAGCAGTACTTC
once,15,TRBJ2-1,TRBV2,TRBD2,CASSSGRISYNEQFF,TGTGCCAGCAGCTCCGGGAGGATCTCCTACAATGAGCAGTTCTTC
.,16,TRBJ1-5,TRBV5-5,.,CASSPRTGFGNQPQHF,TGTGCCAGCAGCCCGAGAACAGGGTTCGGCAATCAGCCCCAGCATTTT
.,13,TRBJ1-1,TRBV6-6,.,CASKTGGTTEAFF,TGTGCCAGCAAGACCGGGGGGACCACTGAAGCTTTCTTT
.,18,TRBJ1-4,TRBV5-1,TRBD1,CASSSRRGLKGWNEKLFF,TGCGCCAGCAGCTCCCGGAGGGGGCTTAAGGGGTGGAATGAAAAACTGTTTTTT
.,13,TRBJ1-4,TRBV28,.,CASASGGSEKLFF,TGTGCCAGCGCAAGCGGGGGGAGCGAAAAACTGTTTTTT
.,12,TRBJ1-2,TRBV5-1,.,CASSLGQYGYTF,TGCGCCAGCAGCTTGGGACAGTATGGCTACACCTTC
.,12,TRBJ1-1,TRBV19,.,CASTQEWRGAFF,TGTGCCAGTACGCAGGAATGGAGAGGGGCTTTCTTT
.,15,TRBJ2-4,TRBV28,.,CASSFTGHNKNIQYF,TGTGCCAGCAGTTTTACTGGACATAATAAAAACATTCAGTACTTC
.,14,TRBJ1-5,TRBV18,TRBD1,CASSDRVSNQPQHF,TGTGCCAGCTCCGACAGGGTAAGCAATCAGCCCCAGCATTTT
.,15,TRBJ2-3,TRBV6-5,.,CASSYAVEGADTQYF,TGTGCCAGCAGTTACGCCGTCGAAGGGGCAGATACGCAGTATTTT
.,13,TRBJ2-7,TRBV28,TRBD1,CASTSDRDPEQYF,TGTGCCAGCACTTCCGACAGGGACCCCGAGCAGTACTTC
.,18,TRBJ1-1,TRBV6-1,.,CASSDPRRTRGGNTEAFF,TGTGCCAGCAGTGACCCAAGGAGGACTAGAGGGGGTAACACTGAAGCTTTCTTT
.,16,TRBJ2-2,TRBV21-1,.,CASSMPSGVDTGELFF,TGTGCCAGCAGCATGCCCTCGGGAGTGGACACCGGGGAGCTGTTTTTT
.,15,TRBJ2-7,TRBV6-6,TRBD1,CASKSPGQGSYEQYF,TGTGCCAGCAAGTCTCCGGGACAGGGCTCCTACGAGCAGTACTTC
.,14,TRBJ1-4,TRBV25-1,.,CASSEYHGGEKLFF,TGTGCCAGCAGTGAATATCACGGGGGGGAAAAACTGTTTTTT
.,17,TRBJ2-2,TRBV15,TRBD2,CATSRASGGIRTGELFF,TGTGCCACCAGCAGAGCTAGCGGGGGAATAAGGACCGGGGAGCTGTTTTTT
once,16,TRBJ2-6,TRBV29-1,TRBD1,CSVTGTESSGANVLTF,TGCAGCGTGACCGGGACAGAGAGTTCTGGGGCCAACGTCCTGACTTTC
.,15,TRBJ2-3,TRBV15,TRBD2,CATSGGLAVTDTQYF,TGTGCCACCAGCGGGGGACTAGCCGTCACAGATACGCAGTATTTT
.,12,TRBJ2-3,TRBV7-2,.,CASSLSGDTQYF,TGTGCCAGCAGCTTATCGGGGGATACGCAGTATTTT